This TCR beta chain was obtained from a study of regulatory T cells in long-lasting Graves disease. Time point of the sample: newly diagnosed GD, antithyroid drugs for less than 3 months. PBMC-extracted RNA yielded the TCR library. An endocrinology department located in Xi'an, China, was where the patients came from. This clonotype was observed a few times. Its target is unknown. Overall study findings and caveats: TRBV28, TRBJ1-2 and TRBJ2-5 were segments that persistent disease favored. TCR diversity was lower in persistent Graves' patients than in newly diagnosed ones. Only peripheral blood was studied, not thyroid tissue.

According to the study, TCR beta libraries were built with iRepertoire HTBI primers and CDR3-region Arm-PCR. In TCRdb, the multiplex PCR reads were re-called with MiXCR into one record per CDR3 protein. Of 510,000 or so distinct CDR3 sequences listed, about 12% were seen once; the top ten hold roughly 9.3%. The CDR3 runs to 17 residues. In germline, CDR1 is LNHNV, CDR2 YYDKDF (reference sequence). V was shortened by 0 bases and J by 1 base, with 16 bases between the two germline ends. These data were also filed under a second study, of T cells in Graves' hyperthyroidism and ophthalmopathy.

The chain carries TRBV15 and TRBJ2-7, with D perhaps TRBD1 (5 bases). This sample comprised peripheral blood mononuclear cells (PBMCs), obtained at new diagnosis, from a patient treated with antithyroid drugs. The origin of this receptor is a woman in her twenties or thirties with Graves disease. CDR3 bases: TGTGCCACCAGCAGAGATGGGCAGGGCAGTAGGTCCTACGAGCAGTACTTC. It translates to CATSRDGQGSRSYEQYF.